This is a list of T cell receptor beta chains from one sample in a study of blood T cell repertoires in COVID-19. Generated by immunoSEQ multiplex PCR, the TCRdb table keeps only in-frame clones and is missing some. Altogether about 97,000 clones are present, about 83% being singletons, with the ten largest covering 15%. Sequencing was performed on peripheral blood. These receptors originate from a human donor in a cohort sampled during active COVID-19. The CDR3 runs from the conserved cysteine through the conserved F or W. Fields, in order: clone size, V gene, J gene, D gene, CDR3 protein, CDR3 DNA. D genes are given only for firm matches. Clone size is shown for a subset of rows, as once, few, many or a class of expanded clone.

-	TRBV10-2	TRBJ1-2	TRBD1	CASRAGTGDNYGYTF	TGCGCCAGCAGAGCCGGGACAGGGGACAACTATGGCTACACCTTC
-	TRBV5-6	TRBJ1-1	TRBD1	CASSLPTGVTEAFF	TGTGCCAGCAGCTTGCCGACAGGGGTCACTGAAGCTTTCTTT
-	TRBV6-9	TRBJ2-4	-	CASSYKRAKNIQYF	TGTGCCAGCAGTTATAAGCGAGCCAAAAACATTCAGTACTTC
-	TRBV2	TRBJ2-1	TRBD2	CASSEPGLAAYNEQFF	TGTGCCAGCAGTGAACCGGGACTAGCGGCCTACAATGAGCAGTTCTTC
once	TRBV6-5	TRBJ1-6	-	CASRDSSYNSPLHF	TGTGCCAGCAGGGACAGCTCCTATAATTCACCCCTCCACTTT
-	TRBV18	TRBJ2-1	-	CASSPGRGAGNEQFF	TGTGCCAGCTCACCGGGGAGGGGGGCTGGCAATGAGCAGTTCTTC
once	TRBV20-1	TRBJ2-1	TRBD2	CSASRASGIREQFF	TGCAGTGCTAGTAGGGCTAGCGGGATACGTGAGCAGTTCTTC
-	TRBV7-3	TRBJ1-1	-	CASSFETSYTEAFF	TGTGCCAGCAGCTTCGAGACATCCTACACTGAAGCTTTCTTT
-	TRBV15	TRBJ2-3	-	CATSSSLPMRTQYF	TGTGCCACCAGCAGCTCACTCCCAATGAGGACGCAGTATTTT
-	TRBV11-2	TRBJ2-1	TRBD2	CASSLRTSGGAQFF	TGTGCCAGCAGCTTAAGGACTAGCGGAGGAGCGCAGTTCTTC
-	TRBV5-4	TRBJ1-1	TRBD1	CASSLGTGGVRTEAFF	TGTGCCAGCAGCTTAGGGACAGGGGGGGTGAGAACTGAAGCTTTCTTT
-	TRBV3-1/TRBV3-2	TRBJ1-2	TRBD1	CASSGQVFYGYTF	TGTGCCAGCAGCGGACAGGTATTTTATGGCTACACCTTC
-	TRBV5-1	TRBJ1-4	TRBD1	CASSLLARQGEKLFF	TGCGCCAGCAGCTTGTTAGCCCGACAGGGTGAAAAACTGTTTTTT
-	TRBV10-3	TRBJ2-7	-	CAISEDMRAFVVYF	TGTGCCATCAGTGAGGACATGCGAGCTTTCGTGGTGTACTTC
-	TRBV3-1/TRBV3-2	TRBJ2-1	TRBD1	CASSLYGQGYNEQFF	TGTGCCAGCAGCCTCTACGGACAGGGCTATAATGAGCAGTTCTTC
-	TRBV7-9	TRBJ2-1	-	CASTPLVAAYNEQFF	TGTGCCAGCACCCCCTTGGTAGCGGCCTACAATGAGCAGTTCTTC
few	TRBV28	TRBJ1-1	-	CASSLWGDKAEAFF	TGTGCCAGCAGTTTGTGGGGGGATAAGGCTGAAGCTTTCTTT
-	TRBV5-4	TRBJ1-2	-	CASSLYGANYGYTF	TGTGCCAGCAGCTTGTACGGGGCTAACTATGGCTACACCTTC
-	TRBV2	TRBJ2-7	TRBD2	CANPRTSGSGEQYF	TGTGCCAACCCTCGGACTAGCGGGAGTGGCGAGCAGTACTTC
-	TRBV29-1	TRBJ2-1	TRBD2	CSAASGTSGSNEQFF	TGCAGCGCCGCCTCCGGGACTAGCGGGAGCAATGAGCAGTTCTTC
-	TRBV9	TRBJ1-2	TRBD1	CASSVGQGARYGYTF	TGTGCCAGCAGCGTGGGACAGGGGGCGAGGTATGGCTACACCTTC
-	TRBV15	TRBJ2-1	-	CATSRVRAGVTPAYNEQFF	TGTGCCACCAGCAGAGTTAGGGCAGGGGTAACCCCAGCCTACAATGAGCAGTTCTTC
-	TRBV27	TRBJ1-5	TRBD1	CASSLSGQGNQPQHF	TGTGCCAGCAGTTTATCCGGACAGGGGAATCAGCCCCAGCATTTT
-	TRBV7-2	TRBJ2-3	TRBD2	CASSPTAGGGVDTQYF	TGTGCCAGCAGCCCGACAGCGGGAGGGGGAGTAGATACGCAGTATTTT
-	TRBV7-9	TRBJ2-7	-	CASSLGSNVGGLTYEQYF	TGTGCCAGCAGCTTAGGCAGTAACGTGGGGGGGCTGACCTACGAGCAGTACTTC
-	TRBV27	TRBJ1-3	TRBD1	CASSPRQGPLSGNTIYF	TGTGCCAGCAGTCCGAGACAGGGTCCCCTCTCTGGAAACACCATATATTTT
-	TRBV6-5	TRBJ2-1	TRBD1	CASSPGGRVNEQFF	TGTGCCAGCAGCCCAGGGGGTAGGGTCAATGAGCAGTTCTTC
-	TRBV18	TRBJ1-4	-	CASSRQSNEKLFF	TGTGCCAGCTCACGGCAGTCTAATGAAAAACTGTTTTTT
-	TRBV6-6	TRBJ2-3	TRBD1	CASSHYSGQGGTDTQYF	TGTGCCAGCAGTCATTACTCGGGACAGGGGGGCACAGATACGCAGTATTTT
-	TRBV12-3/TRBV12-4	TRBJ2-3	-	CASSFLSGDTQYF	TGTGCCAGCAGTTTCCTCTCGGGGGATACGCAGTATTTT
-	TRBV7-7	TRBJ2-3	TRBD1	CASSLAGTGADTQYF	TGTGCTAGCAGCTTAGCAGGGACAGGGGCAGATACGCAGTATTTT
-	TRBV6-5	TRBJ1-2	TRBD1	CAIYRGNANYGYTF	TGTGCCATCTACAGGGGGAATGCTAACTATGGCTACACCTTC
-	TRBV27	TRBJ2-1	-	CASKGNEQFF	TGTGCCAGCAAGGGGAATGAGCAGTTCTTC
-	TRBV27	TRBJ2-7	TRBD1	CASSLGSQGALEQYF	TGTGCCAGCAGTTTGGGGTCACAGGGGGCGCTCGAGCAGTACTTC
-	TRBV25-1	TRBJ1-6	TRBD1	CASSEFPQGTVNSPLHF	TGTGCCAGCAGTGAATTCCCACAGGGGACAGTAAATTCACCCCTCCACTTT
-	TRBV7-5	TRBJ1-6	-	CARPDEDTLPLSYNSPLHF	TGTGCCAGACCCGATGAGGACACTTTACCACTCTCCTATAATTCACCCCTCCACTTT
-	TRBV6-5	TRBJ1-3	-	CASSYSIREPGNTIYF	TGTGCCAGCAGTTACTCGATCCGGGAACCTGGAAACACCATATATTTT
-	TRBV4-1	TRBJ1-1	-	CASGQLNTEAFF	TGCGCCAGCGGACAGCTGAACACTGAAGCTTTCTTT
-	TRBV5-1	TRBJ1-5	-	CASSLDGGKQPQHF	TGCGCCAGCAGCTTGGACGGGGGGAAACAGCCCCAGCATTTT
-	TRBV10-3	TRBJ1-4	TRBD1	CAISAGPGGQLEKLFF	TGTGCCATCAGTGCCGGACCCGGGGGACAGCTTGAAAAACTGTTTTTT
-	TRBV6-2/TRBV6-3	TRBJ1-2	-	CASSYTYGYTF	TGTGCCAGCAGTTATACTTATGGCTACACCTTC
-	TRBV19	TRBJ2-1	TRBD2	CASSPPLAGGSLEQFF	TGTGCCAGTAGTCCCCCCCTAGCGGGAGGGTCACTTGAGCAGTTCTTC
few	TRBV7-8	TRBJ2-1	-	CASSSSRVWSYNEQFF	TGTGCCAGCAGCTCCTCGAGGGTTTGGTCCTACAATGAGCAGTTCTTC
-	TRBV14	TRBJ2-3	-	CASSQEGVGGAQYF	TGTGCCAGCAGCCAAGAGGGAGTGGGGGGAGCGCAGTATTTT
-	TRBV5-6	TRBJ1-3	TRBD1	CASSLGQGFSGNTIYF	TGTGCCAGCAGCTTGGGACAGGGGTTCTCTGGAAACACCATATATTTT